What follows are 22 T cell receptor beta chains derived from one specimen sequenced in a study of blood T cell repertoires in COVID-19. The repertoire was sequenced with immunoSEQ multiplex PCR; TCRdb's copy has only in-frame clones and lacks some. The sample has 45,000 to 60,000 clones, roughly 89% seen once. Sequencing was carried out using peripheral blood. All receptors come from a man between 65 and 85 years old with active COVID-19.

The rearrangement links TRBV6-2 or TRBV6-3 to TRBJ2-1; D perhaps matches TRBD2 (6 bases). The germline V and J ends were trimmed by 1 base and 10 bases, with 8 bases remaining between them. The CDR3 extends over 12 amino acids. Per the germline V gene, CDR1 is MNHEY and CDR2 is SVGEGT. The CDR3 spells CASSYFGGEQFF. The CDR3 DNA follows: TGTGCCAGCAGTTACTTTGGGGGGGAGCAGTTCTTC.

The chain has TRBV10-3 and TRBJ2-5; D remains unclear. CDR1 is ENHRY, CDR2 SYGVKD, per germline. This CDR3 comprises 11 residues. Trimming removed 5 bases from V and 5 bases from J, with 6 bases in between. The CDR3: CAISPGETQYF. As DNA, the CDR3 is TGTGCCATCAGTCCCGGGGAGACCCAGTACTTC.

The J gene is TRBJ1-1, the V gene TRBV12-5, with D uncertain. Trimming took 7 bases from V and 2 from J, leaving 11 bases between them. The CDR3 runs to 13 residues. CDR1 LGHNT and CDR2 FRNRAP come from the germline V gene. Written as DNA, the CDR3 is TGTGCTAGTGTCGGTCAGGAAAACACTGAAGCTTTCTTT. Its translation: CASVGQENTEAFF.

The chain employs TRBV5-6 and TRBJ2-7; 11 bases are a match to TRBD1. The CDR3 runs 15 residues. CDR1 is SGHDT and CDR2 is YYEEEE in the germline V gene. The V gene end was trimmed by 2 bases and the J gene end by 4 bases; junction bases not matched to a gene: 5. The CDR3 DNA follows: TGTGCCAGCAGCTTATCGGACAGGGGGCTTTACGAGCAGTACTTC. Amino acid sequence: CASSLSDRGLYEQYF.

The CDR3 sequence: CAWSVPQGTRAGSPLHF. In nucleotides, the CDR3 is TGTGCCTGGAGTGTACCCCAAGGTACTAGAGCCGGTTCACCCCTCCACTTT. The V gene is TRBV30, the J gene TRBJ1-6, with D uncertain. V was trimmed by 0 bases and J by 9 bases, leaving 21 bases between them. CDR1 GTSNPN and CDR2 SVGIG come from the germline V gene (reference sequence). There are 17 residues in the CDR3.

The chain carries TRBV6-5 and TRBJ2-2, with TRBD2 identical over 7 bases. Germline CDR1 and CDR2: MNHEY and SVGAGI. V shed 6 bases, J shed 5 bases, and the junction held 3 bases outside the gene matches. This CDR3 contains 13 residues. CDR3 sequence: CASRAGVTGELFF. The CDR3 nucleotides read TGTGCCAGCAGGGCGGGGGTAACCGGGGAGCTGTTTTTT.

This clone was observed once. This rearrangement joins TRBV5-1 to TRBJ2-5; D is unresolved. The germline V gene has CDR1 SGHRS and CDR2 YFSETQ. V lost 4 bases to trimming and J lost 1 base, with 8 bases between them. This CDR3 region has 13 residues. The CDR3 is CASSMTTQETQYF. Here the CDR3 DNA reads TGCGCCAGCAGCATGACAACCCAAGAGACCCAGTACTTC.

The rearrangement joins TRBV5-5 to TRBJ2-7, with 8 bases lining up with TRBD1. The length of the CDR3 is 15 residues. Trimming took 0 bases from V and 3 from J; bases not matched to a gene: 5. Germline V gives CDR1 SGHKS, CDR2 YYEKEE (reference sequence). CDR3 in amino acids: CASSLGQGIFYEQYF. As DNA, the CDR3 is TGTGCCAGCAGCTTGGGACAGGGGATATTCTACGAGCAGTACTTC.

The chain couples TRBV7-3 to TRBJ2-3; D is perhaps TRBD2 (6 bases). Trimming removed 2 bases at V and 1 base at J, with 10 bases between. The length of the CDR3 is 15 residues. The germline gives CDR1 SGHTA, CDR2 FQGTGA. CDR3: CASSLFGGGTDTQYF. CDR3 in DNA: TGTGCCAGCAGCTTATTCGGCGGGGGCACAGATACGCAGTATTTT.

V and J are TRBV30 and TRBJ2-1, with TRBD1 matching 9 bases. Germline trimming cut 2 bases from V and 6 bases from J; bases unmatched to any gene: 8. CDR3 length: 15 amino acids. Germline CDR1 and CDR2: GTSNPN and SVGIG (reference sequence). The CDR3 protein is CAWSKTGQGVNEQFF. The CDR3 bases are TGTGCCTGGAGTAAAACGGGACAGGGAGTCAATGAGCAGTTCTTC.

This chain links TRBV18 with TRBJ1-3; 8 nucleotides line up with TRBD1. The CDR3 runs to 16 residues. The germline gives CDR1 KGHSH, CDR2 LQKENI. V was clipped by 5 bases and J by 0 bases; unmatched bases: 6. CDR3 coding DNA: TGTGCCAGCTCAGAGGGACAGGCCACCTCTGGAAACACCATATATTTT. Translation: CASSEGQATSGNTIYF.

This chain joins TRBV9 and TRBJ1-1, with 9 nucleotides matching TRBD1. The ends lost 0 bases at V and 4 bases at J; junction bases unmatched: 16. The germline gives CDR1 SGDLS, CDR2 YYNGEE. The CDR3 has 19 amino acids. The CDR3 loop is CASSVADNRDRVLSTEAFF. The CDR3, as DNA: TGTGCCAGCAGCGTAGCCGATAACCGGGACAGGGTTTTGAGCACTGAAGCTTTCTTT.

The chain has TRBV10-3 and TRBJ2-2, with no clear D. The germline V gene encodes CDR1 ENHRY and CDR2 SYGVKD. The CDR3 has 12 amino acids. V lost 4 bases and J lost 5, with 5 bases in between. CDR3 protein: CAISGATGELFF. In DNA, the CDR3 is TGTGCCATCAGTGGGGCGACCGGGGAGCTGTTTTTT.

This clone appeared once. The limits of the CDR3 on the DNA are not certain, so only TCRdb's listed CDR3 is given. The V and J genes are TRBV2 and TRBJ1-2; the D call of TRBD1 is as the table states it, not checked on the DNA. CDR1 is SNHLY, CDR2 FYNNEI, per germline. The CDR3 spans 13 amino acids, including both terminal residues. The CDR3 loop reads CASILDSGGGYTF.

The table lists this clone with a few counts. This chain uses TRBV4-2 with TRBJ1-2; D uncertain. V dropped 4 bases and J dropped 1 base, with 13 bases sitting between them. From germline, CDR1 is LGHNA and CDR2 YNFKEQ. The CDR3 contains 15 residues. CDR3 nucleotides: TGTGCCAGCAGCCCCTCTCTACCGTTTAACTATGGCTACACCTTC. Protein sequence: CASSPSLPFNYGYTF.

The V call is TRBV11-2, the J call TRBJ1-6; D unclear. In germline, CDR1 is SGHAT, CDR2 FQNNGV. V lost 3 bases and J lost 10, with 16 bases in between. The CDR3 spans 15 residues. Here the CDR3 DNA reads TGTGCCAGCAGCTTTTTGGGCGGCGGAGGGTCACCCCTCCACTTT. Protein product: CASSFLGGGGSPLHF.

The CDR3 region is CASSPSGQGGYEQYF. In nucleotides, the CDR3 is TGCGCCAGCAGCCCTTCAGGACAGGGAGGCTACGAGCAGTACTTC. V gene TRBV10-2 combines with J gene TRBJ2-7, with TRBD1 matching over 8 bases. The J segment lost 3 bases and the V segment lost 6 bases, leaving 10 bases of the junction unmatched. This CDR3 contains 15 residues. CDR1 is WSHSY, CDR2 SAAADI, per germline.

This sequence joins TRBV5-1 and TRBJ2-2; D is uncertain. CDR1 SGHRS and CDR2 YFSETQ come from the germline V gene. The CDR3 loop spans 15 amino acids. Trimming took 4 bases from V and 4 from J, leaving 14 bases between them. The CDR3 region has the DNA TGCGCCAGCAGCATGGACCCCGAGATCACCGGGGAGCTGTTTTTT. Amino acids: CASSMDPEITGELFF.

This sequence joins TRBV3-1 (or the pseudogene TRBV3-2) and TRBJ2-7, with 7 bases matching TRBD1. This CDR3 contains 14 residues. The germline V gene has CDR1 LGHDT and CDR2 YNNKEL (reference sequence). The J segment lost 1 base and the V segment lost 6 bases, leaving 6 bases of the junction unmatched. For the CDR3, the DNA is TGTGCCAGCAGTAGACAGGGATCATCCTACGAGCAGTACTTC. It encodes CASSRQGSSYEQYF.

The chain is built from TRBV5-4 and TRBJ2-3; TRBD1 might be the D (6 bases). V shed 4 bases and J shed 0 bases, with 12 bases lying between them. Germline V CDR1 and CDR2: SGHNT, YYREEE (reference sequence). The CDR3 is made up of 15 amino acids. The CDR3 bases are TGTGCCAGCAGCCCCCGGACAGATAGCACAGATACGCAGTATTTT. Amino acids: CASSPRTDSTDTQYF.

This sequence joins TRBV5-1 and TRBJ2-5; 15 bases map to TRBD2. Germline CDR1 SGHRS, CDR2 YFSETQ. The CDR3 is 16 amino acids. The V gene end was trimmed by 4 bases and the J gene end by 1 base; junction bases not matched to a gene: 2. CDR3 in amino acids: CASSRGLAGGQETQYF. The CDR3 DNA follows: TGCGCCAGCAGCCGGGGACTAGCGGGGGGCCAAGAGACCCAGTACTTC.

The table lists this clone with a count of one. J is TRBJ2-1 and V is TRBV13; 13 bases are shared with TRBD2. The CDR3 covers 14 residues. Germline V lookup: CDR1 PRHDT, CDR2 FYEKMQ (reference sequence). Trimming took 8 bases from V and 7 from J; bases not matched to a gene: 5. The CDR3 bases are TGTGCCAGCGAACTAGCGGGGGGGCGGAATGAGCAGTTCTTC. It encodes CASELAGGRNEQFF.